This TCR beta chain was retrieved from a study of tumor-infiltrating lymphocytes in primary liver carcinoma. Background on the study: Subjects presented with primary liver carcinoma managed by surgical resection.

cDNA specific to TCR beta was made from approximately 0.55 ug of total RNA, with a constant-region primer employed for priming. For TCR beta, libraries were produced by three nested multiplex PCR rounds using slightly modified ARM-PCR. The two initial PCR rounds, about 9 cycles each, used TRBV1-TRBV30 forward and C-beta reverse primers. In TCRdb, the multiplex PCR reads were re-called with MiXCR into one record per CDR3 protein. The sample has approximately 300,000 distinct CDR3 sequences; 65% are singletons. As to this clonotype: This sequence may be a read error, since a much larger clone differs from it by one base.

Per germline, CDR1 MGHRA and CDR2 YSYEKL. The CDR3 is made up of 17 amino acids. Germline DNA was also extracted, and blood RNA was taken from unsorted whole blood. This sequence joins TRBV4-1 and TRBJ1-4; D is unclear. The sequenced sample was peripheral blood. This TCR was recovered from a man aged 35-49 years with primary liver carcinoma and hepatitis B virus infection. CDR3 sequence reads: CAISQGDRAGYNEKLFF. DNA for the CDR3: TGCGCCATCAGCCAAGGTGATAGGGCCGGCTATAATGAAAAACTGTTTTTT.